This T cell receptor (beta chain) was recorded in a study of blood T cell repertoires in COVID-19. Deletions cut 1 base from V and 6 bases from J, with 13 bases between. CDR1 is SGHVS and CDR2 is FNYEAQ in the germline V gene. The CDR3 is 14 amino acids. Methods used by the authors: Nucleated cell counts were estimated from reference gene primer amplification. Measured with immunoSEQ multiplex PCR; TCRdb has only the in-frame clones, and not every one. That table gives V, J and clone size, and the DNA gave D and trimming. The sample yields 240,000 or so clones, roughly 90% seen once. This TCR derives from a man aged 60 to 75 with acute or convalescent COVID-19. The sample consisted of peripheral blood. J is TRBJ2-7 and V is TRBV7-6; tentative D call: TRBD1 (5 bases). In DNA, the CDR3 is TGTGCCAGCAGCTTAGGGGAAAGGGGCTCCGAGCAGTACTTC. It specifies CASSLGERGSEQYF.